What follows are 14 T cell receptor beta chains derived from one specimen sequenced in a study of low-dose radiotherapy and immunotherapy resistance in tumors. Primers used for first-strand cDNA, a TRAV- and TRBV-specific set, covered both alpha and beta chains. The authors ran 20 PCR cycles to amplify TCRs with a constant-region primer and V-primer adapter. TCRdb re-called the reads with MiXCR, one entry per CDR3 protein. The sample has tens of thousands of distinct CDR3 sequences, 20% to 25% seen once. As to time point: after trial treatment. Indicated treatment: LDRT plus nivolumab, ipilimumab, low-dose cyclophosphamide and aspirin (RACIN trial). Sequencing used PBMCs, obtained after low-dose radiotherapy plus immunotherapy. These TCRs come from a female donor with ovarian cancer.

This clonotype was picked up a small number of times. One base separates it from a far larger clone, so it is likely a read error. This sequence joins TRBV6-6 and TRBJ1-6; 7 bases fit TRBD1. The CDR3 loop spans 14 amino acids. Germline CDR1 MNHNY, CDR2 SVGAGI (reference sequence). V gave up 5 bases and J gave up 6 bases; unmatched junction bases: 4. CDR3 coding DNA: TGTGCCAGCAGTGATCACAGGGGTAATTCACCCCTCCACTTT. Its translation: CASSDHRGNSPLHF.

The table lists this clonotype with many counts. The chain recombines TRBV29-1 with TRBJ2-7; D remains ambiguous. Trimming cost V 4 bases and J 3 bases, with 13 bases left between them. The germline gives CDR1 SQVTM, CDR2 ANQGSEA. The CDR3 extends over 13 amino acids. CDR3 in DNA: TGCAGCGTTGTTCCTCATAAGGGCTACGAGCAGTACTTC. Residues: CSVVPHKGYEQYF.

This clonotype occurred many times. This rearrangement joins TRBV10-3 to TRBJ1-2; 7 bases align to TRBD1. CDR1 is ENHRY and CDR2 is SYGVKD in the germline V gene. J lost 2 bases, V lost 7 bases, and 4 bases had no gene match. This CDR3 contains 13 residues. The DNA for the CDR3 is TGTGCCATCACCCAGGGACAGAACTATGGCTACACCTTC. Protein product: CAITQGQNYGYTF.

This clonotype was observed many times. The rearrangement links TRBV7-8 to TRBJ1-4; weak D call: TRBD1 (6 bases). This CDR3 is 15 amino acids long. V lost 6 bases and J 8 bases, leaving 19 bases between the germline ends. Germline V lookup: CDR1 SGHVS, CDR2 FQNEAQ. The CDR3 DNA sequence: TGTGCCAGCAGTCTAAGGGGGAGGGTTTGGGAAAAACTGTTTTTT. It yields the protein CASSLRGRVWEKLFF.

This clonotype was seen ten or more times. The genes are TRBV10-3 and TRBJ2-4; D perhaps matches TRBD2 (5 bases). Between the trimmed V and J ends, which lost 3 bases and 14 bases, there was a span of 11 bases. CDR3 size: 11 residues. Germline V gene sequence: CDR1 ENHRY, CDR2 SYGVKD. DNA of the CDR3: TGTGCCATCAGTGAATCCGGGGTAAAGTACTTC. This sequence encodes CAISESGVKYF.

This chain connects TRBV28 to TRBJ2-1; D remains unclear. Deletions cut 8 bases from V and 0 bases from J, with 11 bases between. Germline V gene data show CDR1 as MDHEN and CDR2 as SYDVKM. This CDR3 is built from 14 residues. The CDR3: CASSHGPSYNEQFF. The DNA of the CDR3 is TGTGCCAGCTCCCACGGGCCCTCCTACAATGAGCAGTTCTTC.

This clonotype occurred many times. V and J are TRBV19 and TRBJ2-1, with D tentatively TRBD2 (6 bases). The CDR3 is 17 residues long. Trimming cost V 4 bases and J 6 bases, with 22 bases left between them. Germline-derived CDR1 and CDR2 are LNHDA and SQIVND (reference sequence). CDR3 loop: CASSKLGGAGRPNEQFF. The CDR3 coding sequence is TGTGCCAGTAGTAAATTGGGGGGAGCGGGCCGGCCCAATGAGCAGTTCTTC.

This clonotype was counted at least ten times. The chain carries TRBV12-3 or TRBV12-4 and TRBJ2-3; D could derive from TRBD1 or TRBD2 (5 bases each). The ends were cut back, 4 bases at V and 2 bases at J, with 22 bases in the middle. The CDR3 is made up of 18 amino acids. The CDR3 loop reads CASSYSFGTEINTDTQYF. The CDR3 DNA reads TGTGCCAGCAGTTATAGCTTTGGGACCGAAATCAACACAGATACGCAGTATTTT.

This clonotype was seen many times. This sequence joins TRBV12-3 or TRBV12-4 and TRBJ2-7; 8 bases fit TRBD1. The CDR3 sequence is 13 residues long. V was pared by 7 bases and J by 4 bases, with 6 bases of the junction left unmatched. The CDR3 DNA sequence: TGTGCCAGCACCCCCACAGGGGGGTACGAGCAGTACTTC. It encodes CASTPTGGYEQYF.

The J gene is TRBJ2-5, the V gene TRBV24-1, with 9 nucleotides matching TRBD1. The CDR3 sequence is 16 residues long. In germline, CDR1 is KGHDR, CDR2 SFDVKD. V shed 5 bases, J shed 4 bases, and the junction held 10 bases outside the gene matches. This chain's CDR3 is CATSVPTGGHGETQYF. In DNA form, the CDR3 reads TGTGCCACCAGTGTCCCGACAGGGGGGCATGGAGAGACCCAGTACTTC.

This clonotype came up many times. The chain links TRBV5-6 to TRBJ2-1; perhaps TRBD1 as D (6 bases). The V end lost 2 bases, the J end lost 3 bases, and 9 bases lay between the germline ends. This CDR3 comprises 14 residues. The germline V gene has CDR1 SGHDT and CDR2 YYEEEE. CDR3 loop: CASSLQDSYNEQFF. The CDR3 nucleotides are TGTGCCAGCAGCTTACAGGACAGCTACAATGAGCAGTTCTTC.

Concerning this clonotype itself: A much bigger clone sits one base away, suggesting this may be a read error. V usage is TRBV7-9 and J usage is TRBJ2-2, with D possibly being TRBD2 (6 bases). The CDR3 contains 15 residues. The germline gives CDR1 SEHNR, CDR2 FQNEAQ (reference sequence). The CDR3 protein is CASSWGTLNTRELFF. In DNA, the CDR3 is TGTGCCAGCAGCTGGGGGACTCTGAACACCAGGGAGCTGTTTTTT.

This clonotype was seen repeatedly, ten times or more. The chain carries TRBV2 and TRBJ2-2; D remains ambiguous. This CDR3 contains 12 residues. Per the germline V gene, CDR1 is SNHLY and CDR2 is FYNNEI. Trimming left V 9 bases short and J 8 bases short, with 13 bases between. The CDR3: CASAQLVGELFF. CDR3 DNA: TGTGCCAGTGCCCAGCTCGTGGGGGAGCTGTTTTTT.

The chain joins TRBV28 to TRBJ2-2; no clear D gene. Germline loops: CDR1 MDHEN, CDR2 SYDVKM. V lost 6 bases and J lost 2, with 7 bases in between. The CDR3 consists of 13 residues. The DNA for the CDR3 is TGTGCCAGCAGCAGTTTAAACACCGGGGAGCTGTTTTTT. It specifies CASSSLNTGELFF.